Following are 13 T cell receptor beta chains from one sample sequenced in a study of blood T cell repertoires in COVID-19. Clones were read by immunoSEQ multiplex PCR, and TCRdb kept only the in-frame ones, dropping some. The sample consists of 360,000 or so clones, 90% of them appearing once. The sequenced sample consisted of peripheral blood. These receptors were collected from a man between 18 and 35 years old with active or convalescent COVID-19.

The rearrangement links TRBV14 to TRBJ2-3; 8 positions match TRBD1. Looked up from germline, CDR1 is SGHDN and CDR2 is FVKESK. Losses at the gene ends were 0 bases for V and 1 base for J; bases not matched to a gene: 3. This CDR3 has 16 amino acids. The CDR3 DNA follows: TGTGCCAGCAGCCAAGATTCGGGACAGGGCACAGATACGCAGTATTTT. Residues: CASSQDSGQGTDTQYF. The complete variable domain, with remaining parts taken from reference TRBV14 and TRBJ2-3, reads EAGVTQFPSHSVIEKGQTVTLRCDPISGHDNLYWYRRVMGKEIKFLLHFVKESKQDESGMPNNRFLAERTGGTYSTLKVQPAELEDSGVYFCASSQDSGQGTDTQYFGPGTRLTVL.

The V and J genes are TRBV3-1 (or the pseudogene TRBV3-2) and TRBJ2-3; 10 bases map to TRBD2. V shed 1 base and J 8 bases; nucleotides not matched to a gene: 12. Germline V gene lookup returns CDR1 LGHDT and CDR2 YNNKEL (reference sequence). The CDR3 length is 17 residues. CDR3 DNA sequence: TGTGCCAGCAGCCAAGGGGGAGCGGGGGGGCTCCAAGTTACGCAGTATTTT. As protein: CASSQGGAGGLQVTQYF.

As to this clone: This sample also contains other DNA sequences that code for the same CDR3. The chain couples TRBV9 to TRBJ1-1; D ambiguous. The CDR3 sequence is 13 residues long. V lost 0 bases, J lost 2 bases, and 5 bases lay in between. The germline V gene encodes CDR1 SGDLS and CDR2 YYNGEE. CDR3 in DNA: TGTGCCAGCAGCGTAGACGGTAACACTGAAGCTTTCTTT. This codes for CASSVDGNTEAFF.

The J gene is TRBJ2-7, the V gene TRBV21-1; TRBD1 is the table's D call, not checked against the DNA. TRBV21-1 is assigned pseudogene status. The CDR3 is 15 residues long. The CDR3 sequence is CASSKAPGNSYEQYF. In DNA, the CDR3 is TGTGCCAGCAGCAAAGCCCCAGGGAACTCCTACGAGCAGTACTTC.

The chain has TRBV14 and TRBJ1-4; D is perhaps TRBD1 (5 bases). Germline loops: CDR1 SGHDN, CDR2 FVKESK. With 4 bases removed from V and 4 bases from J, the gap between germline ends came to 13 bases. This CDR3 has 15 residues. CDR3 sequence: CASSPRVVGNEKLFF. As DNA, the CDR3 is TGTGCCAGCAGCCCCAGGGTTGTTGGTAATGAAAAACTGTTTTTT. The full variable domain, completed using reference TRBV14 and TRBJ1-4, is EAGVTQFPSHSVIEKGQTVTLRCDPISGHDNLYWYRRVMGKEIKFLLHFVKESKQDESGMPNNRFLAERTGGTYSTLKVQPAELEDSGVYFCASSPRVVGNEKLFFGSGTQLSVL.

The rearrangement joins TRBV3-1 (or the pseudogene TRBV3-2) to TRBJ1-4, with 12 nucleotides matching TRBD1. This CDR3 region has 17 residues. The J segment lost 7 bases and the V segment lost 4 bases, leaving 10 bases of the junction unmatched. Looked up from germline, CDR1 is LGHDT and CDR2 is YNNKEL (reference sequence). Here the CDR3 reads CASSLRRDRGRSEKLFF. The CDR3 region has the DNA TGTGCCAGCAGCCTCCGCCGGGACAGGGGGCGCAGTGAAAAACTGTTTTTT.

This clone appeared once. The chain has TRBV7-3 and TRBJ1-2, with D perhaps matching TRBD1 (5 bases). The CDR3 extends over 15 amino acids. Trimming stripped 0 bases from V and 8 bases from J, with 16 bases between. The germline V gene encodes CDR1 SGHTA and CDR2 FQGTGA. The CDR3 DNA sequence: TGTGCCAGCAGCTTAACAGTCGGGCAGGGCGAGGGCTACACCTTC. Protein sequence: CASSLTVGQGEGYTF.

The chain has TRBV2 and TRBJ1-6; TRBD1 might be the D (6 bases). In germline, CDR1 is SNHLY, CDR2 FYNNEI. Deletions cut 7 bases from V and 7 bases from J, with 20 bases between. The CDR3 is 16 amino acids. The CDR3 here is CASKAQGFYGNSPLHF. For the CDR3, the DNA is TGTGCCAGCAAAGCACAGGGTTTTTATGGGAATTCACCCCTCCACTTT.

Comment on this clone: The sample contains more than one DNA sequence encoding this CDR3. The CDR3 DNA follows: TGTGCCAGCAGCCCGGGAGGGTTGGAGACCCAGTACTTC. As protein: CASSPGGLETQYF. This chain joins TRBV7-3 and TRBJ2-5; 8 bases match TRBD2. V shed 5 bases, J shed 5 bases, and the junction held 4 bases outside the gene matches. CDR1 and CDR2 (germline): SGHTA, FQGTGA. The CDR3 spans 13 residues.

The chain is built from TRBV11-2 and TRBJ1-6, with D perhaps TRBD1 (5 bases). Trimming removed 3 bases at V and 0 bases at J, with 12 bases between. Germline V CDR1 and CDR2: SGHAT, FQNNGV. This CDR3 has 17 residues. This chain's CDR3 is CASSFYQGLSYNSPLHF. The CDR3 nucleotides read TGTGCCAGCAGCTTTTATCAGGGACTCTCCTATAATTCACCCCTCCACTTT.

The V and J genes are TRBV6-5 and TRBJ1-1, with 8 bases identical to TRBD1. The CDR3 length is 14 residues. V gave up 8 bases and J gave up 1 base; unmatched junction bases: 6. Per germline, CDR1 MNHEY and CDR2 SVGAGI. CDR3 sequence reads: CASQGAGSNTEAFF. The CDR3 DNA is TGTGCCAGCCAGGGGGCTGGGTCGAACACTGAAGCTTTCTTT.

The CDR3 protein is CASSLRVQRGYNEQFF. The CDR3 region has the DNA TGTGCCAGCAGCTTAAGGGTCCAGCGGGGTTACAATGAGCAGTTCTTC. V and J are TRBV11-2 and TRBJ2-1; TRBD2 agrees at 7 bases. The CDR3 loop spans 16 amino acids. V lost 2 bases and J lost 4; bases outside the gene matches: 8. Germline V gives CDR1 SGHAT, CDR2 FQNNGV.

The chain is built from TRBV4-1 and TRBJ1-2; D perhaps matches TRBD1 (5 bases). V was clipped by 3 bases and J by 8 bases, with 19 bases between them. The CDR3 runs to 15 residues. Germline V lookup: CDR1 MGHRA, CDR2 YSYEKL. The CDR3: CASSHVRGYIWGYTF. In DNA, the CDR3 is TGCGCCAGCAGCCATGTAAGGGGCTACATATGGGGCTACACCTTC.